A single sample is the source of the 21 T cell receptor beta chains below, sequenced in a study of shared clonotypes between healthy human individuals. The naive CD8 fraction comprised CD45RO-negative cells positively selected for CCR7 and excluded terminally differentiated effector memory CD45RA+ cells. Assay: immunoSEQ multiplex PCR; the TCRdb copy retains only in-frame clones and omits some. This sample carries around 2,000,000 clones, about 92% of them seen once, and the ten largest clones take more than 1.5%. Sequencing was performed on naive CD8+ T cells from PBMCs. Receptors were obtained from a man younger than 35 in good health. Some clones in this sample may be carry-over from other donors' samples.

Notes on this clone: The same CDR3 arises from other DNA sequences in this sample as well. The CDR3 spells CASSSGQGYGYTF. Here the CDR3 DNA reads TGTGCCAGCAGCTCCGGACAGGGCTATGGCTACACCTTC. The chain joins TRBV7-9 to TRBJ1-2; 8 bases fit TRBD1. CDR1 and CDR2 from the germline V gene are SEHNR and FQNEAQ (reference sequence). The CDR3 is 13 amino acids. V dropped 4 bases and J dropped 4; count of bases not matched to a gene: 2.

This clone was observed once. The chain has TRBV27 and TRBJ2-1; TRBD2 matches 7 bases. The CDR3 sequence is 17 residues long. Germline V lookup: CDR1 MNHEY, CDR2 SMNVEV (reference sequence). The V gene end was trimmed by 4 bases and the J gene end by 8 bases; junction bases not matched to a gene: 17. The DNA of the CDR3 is TGTGCCAGCAGTTACGGCGCGGGGGATGCTGGAGTCGATGAGCAGTTCTTC. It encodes CASSYGAGDAGVDEQFF.

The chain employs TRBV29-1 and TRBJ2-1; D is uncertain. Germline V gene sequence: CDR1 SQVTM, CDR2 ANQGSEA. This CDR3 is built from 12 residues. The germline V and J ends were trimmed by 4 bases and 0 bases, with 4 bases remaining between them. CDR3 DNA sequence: TGCAGCGTTGGGAGCTCCTACAATGAGCAGTTCTTC. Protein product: CSVGSSYNEQFF.

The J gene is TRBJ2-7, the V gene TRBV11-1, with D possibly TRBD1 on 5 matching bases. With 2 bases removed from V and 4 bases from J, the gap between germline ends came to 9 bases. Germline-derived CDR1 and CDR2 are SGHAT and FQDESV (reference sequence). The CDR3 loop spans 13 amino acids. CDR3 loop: CASSLQGEYEQYF. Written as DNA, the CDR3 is TGTGCCAGCAGCTTACAGGGTGAATACGAGCAGTACTTC.

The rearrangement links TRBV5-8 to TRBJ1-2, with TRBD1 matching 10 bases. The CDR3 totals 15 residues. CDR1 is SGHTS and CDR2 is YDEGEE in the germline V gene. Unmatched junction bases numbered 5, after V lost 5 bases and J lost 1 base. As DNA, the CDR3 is TGTGCCAGCAGGGGGACAGGGGACCTTAACTATGGCTACACCTTC. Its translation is CASRGTGDLNYGYTF.

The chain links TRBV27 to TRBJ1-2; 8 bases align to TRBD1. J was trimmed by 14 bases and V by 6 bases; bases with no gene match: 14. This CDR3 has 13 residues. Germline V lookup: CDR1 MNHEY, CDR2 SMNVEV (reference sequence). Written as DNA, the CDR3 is TGTGCCAGCAGCTTTTTTCACGGACAGGGTCCAACCTTC. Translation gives CASSFFHGQGPTF.

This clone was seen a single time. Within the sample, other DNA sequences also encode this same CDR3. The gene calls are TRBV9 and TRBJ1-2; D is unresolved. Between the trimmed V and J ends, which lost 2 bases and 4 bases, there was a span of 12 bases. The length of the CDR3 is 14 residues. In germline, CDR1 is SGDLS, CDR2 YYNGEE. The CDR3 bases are TGTGCCAGCAGCGTTGGAGGGCCGAGCTATGGCTACACCTTC. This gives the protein CASSVGGPSYGYTF.

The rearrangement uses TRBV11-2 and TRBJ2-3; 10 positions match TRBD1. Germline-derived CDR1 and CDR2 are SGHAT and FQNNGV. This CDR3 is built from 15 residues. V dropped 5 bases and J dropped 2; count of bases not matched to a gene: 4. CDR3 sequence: CASSTGTGVTDTQYF. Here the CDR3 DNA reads TGTGCCAGCAGCACCGGGACAGGGGTCACAGATACGCAGTATTTT.

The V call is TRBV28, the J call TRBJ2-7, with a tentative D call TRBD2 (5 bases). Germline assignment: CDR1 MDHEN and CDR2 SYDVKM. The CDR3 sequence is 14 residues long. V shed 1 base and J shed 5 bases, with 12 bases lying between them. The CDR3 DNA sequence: TGTGCCAGCAGTTTATCTGGCGGGTTGGACGAGCAGTACTTC. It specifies CASSLSGGLDEQYF.

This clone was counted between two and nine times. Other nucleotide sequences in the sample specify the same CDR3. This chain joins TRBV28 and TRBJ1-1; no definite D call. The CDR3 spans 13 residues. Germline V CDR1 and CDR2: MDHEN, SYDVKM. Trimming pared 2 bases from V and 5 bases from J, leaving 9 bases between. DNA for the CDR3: TGTGCCAGCAGTTTAGCGGGTGAAACTGAAGCTTTCTTT. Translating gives CASSLAGETEAFF.

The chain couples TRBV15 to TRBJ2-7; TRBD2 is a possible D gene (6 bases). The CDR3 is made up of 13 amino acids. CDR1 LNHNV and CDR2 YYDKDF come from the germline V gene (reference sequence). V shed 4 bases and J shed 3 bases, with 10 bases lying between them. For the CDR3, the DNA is TGTGCCACCAGCATGGGACTCGACTACGAGCAGTACTTC. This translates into CATSMGLDYEQYF. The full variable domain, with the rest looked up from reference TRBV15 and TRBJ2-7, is DAMVIQNPRYQVTQFGKPVTLSCSQTLNHNVMYWYQQKSSQAPKLLFHYYDKDFNNEADTPDNFQSRRPNTSFCFLDIRSPGLGDTAMYLCATSMGLDYEQYFGPGTRLTVT.

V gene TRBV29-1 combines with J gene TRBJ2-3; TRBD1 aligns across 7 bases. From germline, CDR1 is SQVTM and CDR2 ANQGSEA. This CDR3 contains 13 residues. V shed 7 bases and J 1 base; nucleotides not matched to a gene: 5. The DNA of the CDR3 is TGCAGCGCTTGGGACAGCCGCACAGATACGCAGTATTTT. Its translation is CSAWDSRTDTQYF.

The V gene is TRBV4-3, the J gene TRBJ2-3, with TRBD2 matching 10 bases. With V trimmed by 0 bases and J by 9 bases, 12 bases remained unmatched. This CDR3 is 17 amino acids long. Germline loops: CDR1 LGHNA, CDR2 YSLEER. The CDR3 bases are TGCGCCAGCAGCCAAGATGTAGCGGGAGGAGTAGGTGCAACGCAGTATTTT. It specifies CASSQDVAGGVGATQYF.

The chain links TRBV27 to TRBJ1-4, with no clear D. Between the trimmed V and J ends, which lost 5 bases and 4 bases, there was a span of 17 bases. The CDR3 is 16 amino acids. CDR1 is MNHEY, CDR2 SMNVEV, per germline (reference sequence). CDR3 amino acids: CASSLRRGLLNEKLFF. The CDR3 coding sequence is TGTGCCAGCAGTCTTCGAAGAGGACTTCTTAATGAAAAACTGTTTTTT.

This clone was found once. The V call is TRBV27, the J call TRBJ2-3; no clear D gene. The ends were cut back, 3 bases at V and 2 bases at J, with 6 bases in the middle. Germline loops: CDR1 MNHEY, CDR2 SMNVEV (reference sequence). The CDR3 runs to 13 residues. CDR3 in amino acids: CASSFDSTDTQYF. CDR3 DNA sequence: TGTGCCAGCAGTTTTGACTCCACAGATACGCAGTATTTT.

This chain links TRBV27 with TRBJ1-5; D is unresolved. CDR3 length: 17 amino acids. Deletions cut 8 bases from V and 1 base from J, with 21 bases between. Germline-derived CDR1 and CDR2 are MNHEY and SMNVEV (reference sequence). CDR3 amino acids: CASPITRRRESNQPQHF. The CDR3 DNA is TGTGCCAGCCCTATAACTAGACGACGAGAGAGCAATCAGCCCCAGCATTTT.

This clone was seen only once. Here the CDR3 DNA reads TGTGCCAGCAGCGTAGGGGTCGGGGGAGCAACCTACGAGCAGTACTTC. It codes for CASSVGVGGATYEQYF. V is TRBV9 and J is TRBJ2-7, with TRBD2 as a possible D gene (6 bases). With 0 bases removed from V and 2 bases from J, the gap between germline ends came to 15 bases. Germline CDR1 reads SGDLS; CDR2 reads YYNGEE. The length of the CDR3 is 16 residues.

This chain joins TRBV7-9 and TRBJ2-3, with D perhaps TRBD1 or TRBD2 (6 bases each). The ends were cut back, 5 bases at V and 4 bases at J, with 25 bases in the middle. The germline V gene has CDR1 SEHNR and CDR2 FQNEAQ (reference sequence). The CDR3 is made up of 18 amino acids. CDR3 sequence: CASSPGASYQANPDTQYF. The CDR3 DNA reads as TGTGCCAGCAGCCCGGGGGCTAGCTACCAAGCAAACCCAGATACGCAGTATTTT.

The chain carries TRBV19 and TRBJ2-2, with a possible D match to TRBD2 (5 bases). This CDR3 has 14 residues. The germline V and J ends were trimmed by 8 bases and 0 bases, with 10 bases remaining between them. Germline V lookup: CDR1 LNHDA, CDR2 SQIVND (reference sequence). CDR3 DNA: TGTGCCAGTGGGAGCCTCGCGAACACCGGGGAGCTGTTTTTT. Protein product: CASGSLANTGELFF.

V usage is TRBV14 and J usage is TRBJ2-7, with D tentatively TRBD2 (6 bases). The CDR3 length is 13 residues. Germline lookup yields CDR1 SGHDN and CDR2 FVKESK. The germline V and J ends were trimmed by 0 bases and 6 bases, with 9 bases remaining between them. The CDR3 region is CASSQEYGSEQYF. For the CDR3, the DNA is TGTGCCAGCAGCCAAGAATACGGGAGCGAGCAGTACTTC. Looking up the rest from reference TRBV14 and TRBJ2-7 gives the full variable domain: EAGVTQFPSHSVIEKGQTVTLRCDPISGHDNLYWYRRVMGKEIKFLLHFVKESKQDESGMPNNRFLAERTGGTYSTLKVQPAELEDSGVYFCASSQEYGSEQYFGPGTRLTVT.

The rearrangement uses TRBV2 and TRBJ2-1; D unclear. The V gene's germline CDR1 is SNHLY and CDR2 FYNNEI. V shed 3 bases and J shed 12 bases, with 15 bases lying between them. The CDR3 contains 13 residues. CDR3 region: CASSDRGSNRQFF. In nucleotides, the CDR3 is TGTGCCAGCAGTGACCGAGGAAGTAACCGGCAGTTCTTC.